This T cell receptor (beta chain) was sequenced in a study of cytomegalovirus exposure and HLA in healthy donors. General study findings and limits: Associated with cytomegalovirus, according to the listing, were around 170 TCR beta chains.

As concerns this clone: Antigen: not known.

The PCR had 60 Vbeta and 13 Jbeta primers. Libraries were prepared by immunoSEQ multiplex PCR; TCRdb keeps only in-frame clonotypes and omits some of them. The table includes tens of thousands of clones, 65% to 75% detected once. The TCR comes from a man in his thirties or forties in good health and CMV-seropositive. Sequences were obtained from PBMCs.

The CDR3 nucleotides are TGTGCCAGCAGTCCCGCCGACAGGGCTGAAGCTTTCTTT. It encodes CASSPADRAEAFF. This chain links TRBV28 with TRBJ1-1, with 7 bases fitting TRBD1. Unmatched junction bases numbered 6, after V lost 5 bases and J lost 6 bases. CDR3 length: 13 residues. The germline V gene encodes CDR1 MDHEN and CDR2 SYDVKM.